This T cell receptor (beta chain) was recovered during a study of somatic mutations in cytotoxic T cells in rheumatoid arthritis. For the study at large: In some cases, T-cell populations stained with V beta antibodies were flow-sorted at nearly 100% purity, and these included V beta1+ cells sequenced for TCRB.

CDR1 ENHRY and CDR2 SYGVKD come from the germline V gene. With 3 bases removed from V and 5 bases from J, the gap between germline ends came to 14 bases. CDR3 length: 15 residues. The method was immunoSEQ multiplex PCR; TCRdb's version includes in-frame clones alone and lacks a portion of them. The sample consists of about 33,000 clones, roughly four fifths of them appearing once. CD4+ cells and CD8+ cells were each obtained through positive magnetic bead selection, and their purity was assessed by flow cytometry. The source of this sequence is a man in his forties or fifties in good health. Material: CD8+ T cells sorted from blood. This chain connects TRBV10-3 to TRBJ1-5; tentatively, D is TRBD1 (6 bases). The CDR3 nucleotides are TGTGCCATCAGTGACCCCGGGGGCGGGGATCAGCCCCAGCATTTT. This encodes CAISDPGGGDQPQHF.